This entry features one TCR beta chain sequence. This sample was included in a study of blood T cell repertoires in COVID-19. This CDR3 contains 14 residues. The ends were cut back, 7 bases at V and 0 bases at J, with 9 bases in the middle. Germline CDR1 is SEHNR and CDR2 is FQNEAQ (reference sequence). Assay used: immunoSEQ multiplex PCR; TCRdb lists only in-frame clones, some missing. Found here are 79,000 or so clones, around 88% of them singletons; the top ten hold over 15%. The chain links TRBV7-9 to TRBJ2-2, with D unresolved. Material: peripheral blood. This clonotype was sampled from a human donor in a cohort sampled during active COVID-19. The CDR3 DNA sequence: TGTGCCAGCATTGGAGTCTCGAACACCGGGGAGCTGTTTTTT. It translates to CASIGVSNTGELFF. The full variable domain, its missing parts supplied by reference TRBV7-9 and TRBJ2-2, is DTGVSQNPRHKITKRGQNVTFRCDPISEHNRLYWYRQTLGQGPEFLTYFQNEAQLEKSRLLSDRFSAERPKGSFSTLEIQRTEQGDSAMYLCASIGVSNTGELFFGEGSRLTVL.